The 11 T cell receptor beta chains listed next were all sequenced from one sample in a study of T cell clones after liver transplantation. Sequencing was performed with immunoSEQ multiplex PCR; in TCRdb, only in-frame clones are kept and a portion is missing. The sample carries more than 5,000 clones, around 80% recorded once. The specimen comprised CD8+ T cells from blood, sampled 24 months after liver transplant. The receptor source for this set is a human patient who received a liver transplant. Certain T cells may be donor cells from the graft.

CDR3 protein: CASSIAEGGWSDGYTF. DNA for the CDR3: TGTGCCAGTAGTATAGCTGAAGGGGGATGGAGTGATGGCTACACCTTC. The V call is TRBV19, the J call TRBJ1-2; possible D gene TRBD1, 6 bases. Per germline, CDR1 LNHDA and CDR2 SQIVND (reference sequence). The CDR3 loop spans 16 amino acids. The V end lost 1 base, the J end lost 6 bases, and 18 bases lay between the germline ends.

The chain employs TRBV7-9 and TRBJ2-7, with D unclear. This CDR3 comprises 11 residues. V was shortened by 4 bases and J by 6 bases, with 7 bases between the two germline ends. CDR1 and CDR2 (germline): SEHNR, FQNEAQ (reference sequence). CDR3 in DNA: TGTGCCAGCAGCTCCGGCAGCGAGCAGTACTTC. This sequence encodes CASSSGSEQYF.

The CDR3 DNA is TGTGCCAGCAGTTCCCCCGTCTTGATAAGCACAGATACGCAGTATTTT. Its translation is CASSSPVLISTDTQYF. V is TRBV28 and J is TRBJ2-3; D call uncertain. Germline lookup yields CDR1 MDHEN and CDR2 SYDVKM. This CDR3 is built from 16 residues. Trimming removed 4 bases at V and 0 bases at J, with 14 bases between.

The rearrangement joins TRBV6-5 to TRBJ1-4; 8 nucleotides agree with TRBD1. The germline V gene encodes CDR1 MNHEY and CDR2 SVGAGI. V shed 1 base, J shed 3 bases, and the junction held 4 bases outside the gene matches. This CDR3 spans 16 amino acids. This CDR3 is CASSYFQGASNEKLFF. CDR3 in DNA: TGTGCCAGCAGTTACTTCCAGGGGGCGTCTAATGAAAAACTGTTTTTT.

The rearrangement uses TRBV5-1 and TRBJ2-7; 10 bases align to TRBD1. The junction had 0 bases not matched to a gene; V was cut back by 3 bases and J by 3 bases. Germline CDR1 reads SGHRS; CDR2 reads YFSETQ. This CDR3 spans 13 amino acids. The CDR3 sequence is CASSWDRGYEQYF. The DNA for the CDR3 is TGCGCCAGCAGCTGGGACAGGGGCTACGAGCAGTACTTC.

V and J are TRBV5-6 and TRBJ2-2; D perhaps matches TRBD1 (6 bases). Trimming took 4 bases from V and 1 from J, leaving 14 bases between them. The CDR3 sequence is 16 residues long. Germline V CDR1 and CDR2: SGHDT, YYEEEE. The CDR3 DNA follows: TGTGCCAGCAGCCGCTGGACAGACCTGAACACCGGGGAGCTGTTTTTT. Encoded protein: CASSRWTDLNTGELFF. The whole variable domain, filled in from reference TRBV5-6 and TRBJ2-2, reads DAGVTQSPTHLIKTRGQQVTLRCSPKSGHDTVSWYQQALGQGPQFIFQYYEEEERQRGNFPDRFSGHQFPNYSSELNVNALLLGDSALYLCASSRWTDLNTGELFFGEGSRLTVL.

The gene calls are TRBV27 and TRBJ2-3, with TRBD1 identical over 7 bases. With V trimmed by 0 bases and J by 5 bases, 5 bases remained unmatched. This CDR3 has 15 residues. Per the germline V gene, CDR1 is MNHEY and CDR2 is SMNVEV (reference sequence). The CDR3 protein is CASSLSLRGQDTQYF. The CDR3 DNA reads TGTGCCAGCAGTTTATCGCTAAGGGGGCAAGATACGCAGTATTTT.

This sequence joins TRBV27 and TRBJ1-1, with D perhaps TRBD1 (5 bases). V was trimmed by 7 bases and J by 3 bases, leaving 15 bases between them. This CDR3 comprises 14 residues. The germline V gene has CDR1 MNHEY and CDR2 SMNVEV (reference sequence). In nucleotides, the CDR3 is TGTGCCAGCATAAAGGATTTGGGGGACACTGAAGCTTTCTTT. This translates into CASIKDLGDTEAFF.

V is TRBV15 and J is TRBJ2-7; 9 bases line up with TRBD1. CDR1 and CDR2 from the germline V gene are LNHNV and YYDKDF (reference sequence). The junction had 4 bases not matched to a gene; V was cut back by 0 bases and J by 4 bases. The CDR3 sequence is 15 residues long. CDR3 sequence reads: CATSREGTGPYEQYF. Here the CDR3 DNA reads TGTGCCACCAGCAGAGAGGGGACAGGGCCATACGAGCAGTACTTC.

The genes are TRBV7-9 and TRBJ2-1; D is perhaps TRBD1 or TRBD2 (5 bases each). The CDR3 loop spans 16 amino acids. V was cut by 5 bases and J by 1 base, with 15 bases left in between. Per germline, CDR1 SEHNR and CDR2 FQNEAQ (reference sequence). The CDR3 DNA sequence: TGTGCCAGCAGCCCCCCTTGGGACGGATCCTACAATGAGCAGTTCTTC. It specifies CASSPPWDGSYNEQFF.

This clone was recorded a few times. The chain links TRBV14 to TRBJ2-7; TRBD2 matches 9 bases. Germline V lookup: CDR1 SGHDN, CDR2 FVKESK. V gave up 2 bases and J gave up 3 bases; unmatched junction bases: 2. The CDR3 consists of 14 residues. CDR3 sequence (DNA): TGTGCCAGCAGCCAATATAGCGGGGGCTACGAGCAGTACTTC. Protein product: CASSQYSGGYEQYF.